The T cell receptor beta chain described here comes from a study of T cells in Graves' hyperthyroidism and ophthalmopathy. Study findings and constraints: In validation, the model predicted ophthalmopathy. These predictions came a median 6.5 months before onset.

Germline values: CDR1 SGHAT, CDR2 FQNNGV. V lost 5 bases to trimming and J lost 5 bases, with 18 bases between them. The CDR3 length is 15 residues. It was RNA transcripts that yielded the amplified TCR beta CDR3 regions. First-round RT-PCR targeting the TCR CDR3 was performed with the HTBI primer set. TCRdb reprocessed the multiplex PCR reads via MiXCR and lists one record per CDR3 protein. The sample yields over 500,000 distinct CDR3 sequences, roughly 17% seen once. This clonotype has at least ten counts. Antigen unknown. The PBMCs were sourced from fresh peripheral blood (approximately 9 ml). Sequenced input: blood. The origin of this receptor is a woman in her late teens or twenties with Graves' ophthalmopathy. V is TRBV11-2 and J is TRBJ2-5; D is possibly TRBD2 (5 bases). The CDR3, as DNA: TGTGCCAGCAGCCTGCCCCCGGGGTCCCAGGAGACCCAGTACTTC. It is translated as CASSLPPGSQETQYF.